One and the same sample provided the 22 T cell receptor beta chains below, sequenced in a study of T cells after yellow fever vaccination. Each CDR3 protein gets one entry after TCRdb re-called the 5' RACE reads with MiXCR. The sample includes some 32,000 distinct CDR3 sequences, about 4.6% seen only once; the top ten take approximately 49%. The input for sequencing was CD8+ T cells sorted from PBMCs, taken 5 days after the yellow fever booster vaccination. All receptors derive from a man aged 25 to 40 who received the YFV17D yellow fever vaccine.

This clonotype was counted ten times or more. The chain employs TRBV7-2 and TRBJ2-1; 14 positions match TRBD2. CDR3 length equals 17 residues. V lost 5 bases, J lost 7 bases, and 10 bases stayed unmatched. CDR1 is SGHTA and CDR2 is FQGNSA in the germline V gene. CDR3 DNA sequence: TGTGCCAGCAGCCCTCTTTTGGGACTAGCGGGAGAAAATGAGCAGTTCTTC. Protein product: CASSPLLGLAGENEQFF.

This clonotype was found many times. The CDR3 DNA is TGTGCCAGCAGCCCGCCTGGGACAGGGGTATCCTACGAGCAGTACTTC. Translating it yields CASSPPGTGVSYEQYF. The rearrangement uses TRBV14 and TRBJ2-7, with 10 bases identical to TRBD1. This CDR3 contains 16 residues. The germline V gene has CDR1 SGHDN and CDR2 FVKESK. V was clipped by 4 bases and J by 1 base; unmatched bases: 7.

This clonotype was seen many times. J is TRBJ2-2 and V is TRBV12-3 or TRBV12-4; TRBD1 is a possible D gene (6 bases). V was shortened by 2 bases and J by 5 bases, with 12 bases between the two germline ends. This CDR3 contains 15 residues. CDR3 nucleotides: TGTGCCAGCAGTTTACAGGGGATTGGTACCGGGGAGCTGTTTTTT. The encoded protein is CASSLQGIGTGELFF.

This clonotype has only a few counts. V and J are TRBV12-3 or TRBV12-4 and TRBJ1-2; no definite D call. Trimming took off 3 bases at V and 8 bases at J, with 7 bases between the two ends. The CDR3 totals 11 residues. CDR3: CASSFGGGYTF. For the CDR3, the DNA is TGTGCCAGCAGTTTCGGCGGCGGCTACACCTTC.

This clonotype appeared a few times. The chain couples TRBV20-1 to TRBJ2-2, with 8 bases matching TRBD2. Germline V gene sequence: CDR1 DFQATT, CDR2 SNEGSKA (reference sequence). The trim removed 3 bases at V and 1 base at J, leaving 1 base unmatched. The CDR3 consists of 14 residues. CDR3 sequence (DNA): TGCAGTGCTAGCCTAGCGGGGAACACCGGGGAGCTGTTTTTT. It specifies CSASLAGNTGELFF.

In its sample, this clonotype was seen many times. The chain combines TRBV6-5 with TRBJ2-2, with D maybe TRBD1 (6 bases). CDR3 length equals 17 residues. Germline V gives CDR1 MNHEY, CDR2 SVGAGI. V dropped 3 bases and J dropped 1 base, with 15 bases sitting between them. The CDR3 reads CASSYSRAGENTGELFF. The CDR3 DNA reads TGTGCCAGCAGTTATTCCCGGGCAGGGGAGAACACCGGGGAGCTGTTTTTT.

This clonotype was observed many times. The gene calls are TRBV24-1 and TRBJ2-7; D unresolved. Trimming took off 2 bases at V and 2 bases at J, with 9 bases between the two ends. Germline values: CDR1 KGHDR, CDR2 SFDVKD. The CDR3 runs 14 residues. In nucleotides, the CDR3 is TGTGCCACCAGTGATTCAGGCGATGCCTACGAGCAGTACTTC. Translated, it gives CATSDSGDAYEQYF.

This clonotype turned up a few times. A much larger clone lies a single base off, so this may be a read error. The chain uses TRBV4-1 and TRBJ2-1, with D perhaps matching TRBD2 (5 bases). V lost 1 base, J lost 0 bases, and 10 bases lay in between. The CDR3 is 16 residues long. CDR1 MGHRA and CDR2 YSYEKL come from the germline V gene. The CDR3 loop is CASSQVRRFSYNEQFF. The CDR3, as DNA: TGCGCCAGCAGCCAAGTCCGGAGGTTCTCCTACAATGAGCAGTTCTTC.

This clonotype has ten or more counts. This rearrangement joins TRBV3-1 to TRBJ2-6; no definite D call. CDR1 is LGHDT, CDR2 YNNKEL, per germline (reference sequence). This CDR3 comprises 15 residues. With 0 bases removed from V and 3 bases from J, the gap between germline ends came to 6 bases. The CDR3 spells CASSQDRFGANVLTF. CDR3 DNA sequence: TGTGCCAGCAGCCAAGACAGGTTTGGGGCCAACGTCCTGACTTTC. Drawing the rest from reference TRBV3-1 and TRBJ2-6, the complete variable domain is DTAVSQTPKYLVTQMGNDKSIKCEQNLGHDTMYWYKQDSKKFLKIMFSYNNKELIINETVPNRFSPKSPDKAHLNLHINSLELGDSAVYFCASSQDRFGANVLTFGAGSRLTVL.

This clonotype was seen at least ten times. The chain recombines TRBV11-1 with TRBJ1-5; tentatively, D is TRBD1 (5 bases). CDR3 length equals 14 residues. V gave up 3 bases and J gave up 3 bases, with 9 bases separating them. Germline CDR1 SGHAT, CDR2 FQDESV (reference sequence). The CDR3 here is CASSFTGDNQPQHF. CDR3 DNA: TGTGCCAGCAGCTTTACAGGAGACAATCAGCCCCAGCATTTT.

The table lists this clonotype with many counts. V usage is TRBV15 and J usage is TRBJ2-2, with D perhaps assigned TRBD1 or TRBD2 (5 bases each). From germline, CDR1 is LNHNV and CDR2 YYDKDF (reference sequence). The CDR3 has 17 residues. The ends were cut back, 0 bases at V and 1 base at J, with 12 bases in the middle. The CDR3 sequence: CATSRDGNQGNTGELFF. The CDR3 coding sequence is TGTGCCACCAGCAGAGACGGGAACCAGGGGAACACCGGGGAGCTGTTTTTT.

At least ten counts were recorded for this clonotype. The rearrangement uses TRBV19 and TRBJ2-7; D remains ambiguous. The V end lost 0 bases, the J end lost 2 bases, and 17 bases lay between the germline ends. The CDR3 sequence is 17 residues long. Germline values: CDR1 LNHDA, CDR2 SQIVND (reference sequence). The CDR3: CASSIDPASPGPYEQYF. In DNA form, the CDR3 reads TGTGCCAGTAGTATAGATCCGGCCAGCCCCGGGCCCTACGAGCAGTACTTC.

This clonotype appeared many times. This chain's CDR3 is CASSLWGRSSGNTIYF. Written as DNA, the CDR3 is TGTGCCAGCAGCTTGTGGGGGCGCAGCTCTGGAAACACCATATATTTT. V usage is TRBV7-9 and J usage is TRBJ1-3, with D perhaps TRBD1 (6 bases). This CDR3 is built from 16 residues. Germline V CDR1 and CDR2: SEHNR, FQNEAQ (reference sequence). V lost 3 bases and J 0 bases, leaving 12 bases between the germline ends.

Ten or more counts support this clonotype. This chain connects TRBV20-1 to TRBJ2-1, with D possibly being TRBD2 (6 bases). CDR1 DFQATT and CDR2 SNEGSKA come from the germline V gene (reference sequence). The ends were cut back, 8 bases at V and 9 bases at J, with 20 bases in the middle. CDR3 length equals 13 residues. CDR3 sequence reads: CSILWEARGEQFF. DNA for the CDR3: TGCAGTATTTTGTGGGAGGCCCGGGGTGAGCAGTTCTTC.

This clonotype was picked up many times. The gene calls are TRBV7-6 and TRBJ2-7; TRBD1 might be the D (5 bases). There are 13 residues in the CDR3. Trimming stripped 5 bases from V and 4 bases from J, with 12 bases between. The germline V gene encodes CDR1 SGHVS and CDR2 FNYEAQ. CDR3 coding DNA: TGTGCCAGCAGCCCAAGCCAGGGTTACGAGCAGTACTTC. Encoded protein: CASSPSQGYEQYF.

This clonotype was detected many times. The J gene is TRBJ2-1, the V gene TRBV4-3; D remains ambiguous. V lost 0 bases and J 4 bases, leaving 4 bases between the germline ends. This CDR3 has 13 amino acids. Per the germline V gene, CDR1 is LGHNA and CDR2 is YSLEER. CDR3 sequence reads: CASSQEQYNEQFF. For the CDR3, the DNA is TGCGCCAGCAGCCAAGAACAGTACAATGAGCAGTTCTTC.

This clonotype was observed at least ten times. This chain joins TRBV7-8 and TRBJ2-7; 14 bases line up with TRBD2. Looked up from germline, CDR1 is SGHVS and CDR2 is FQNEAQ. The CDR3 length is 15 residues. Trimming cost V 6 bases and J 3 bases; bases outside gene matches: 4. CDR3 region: CASRKGTSGSYEQYF. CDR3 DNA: TGTGCCAGCAGAAAGGGGACTAGCGGGAGCTACGAGCAGTACTTC.

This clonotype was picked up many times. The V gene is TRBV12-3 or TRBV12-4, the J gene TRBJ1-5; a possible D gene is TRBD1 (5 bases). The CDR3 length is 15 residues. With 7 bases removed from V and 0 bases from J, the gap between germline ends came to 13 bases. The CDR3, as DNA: TGTGCCAGCACCCTGGGGGGGGATAGCAATCAGCCCCAGCATTTT. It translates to CASTLGGDSNQPQHF.

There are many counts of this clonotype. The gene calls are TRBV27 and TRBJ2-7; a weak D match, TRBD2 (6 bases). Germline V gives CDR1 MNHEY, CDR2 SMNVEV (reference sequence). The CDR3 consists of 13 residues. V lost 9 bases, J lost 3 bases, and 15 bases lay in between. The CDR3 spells CASSIAEDYEQYF. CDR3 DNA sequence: TGTGCCAGTTCAATAGCGGAAGACTACGAGCAGTACTTC.

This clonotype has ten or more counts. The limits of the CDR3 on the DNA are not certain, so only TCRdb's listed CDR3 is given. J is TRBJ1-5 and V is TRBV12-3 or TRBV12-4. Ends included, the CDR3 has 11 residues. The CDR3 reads CATSVSSPSIF.

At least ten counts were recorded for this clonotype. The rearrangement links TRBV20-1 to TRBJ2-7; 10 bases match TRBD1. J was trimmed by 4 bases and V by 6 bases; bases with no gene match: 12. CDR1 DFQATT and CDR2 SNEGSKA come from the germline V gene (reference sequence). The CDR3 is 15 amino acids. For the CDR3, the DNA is TGCAGTGCCATTATACCGGGACAGGGGATATACGAGCAGTACTTC. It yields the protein CSAIIPGQGIYEQYF.

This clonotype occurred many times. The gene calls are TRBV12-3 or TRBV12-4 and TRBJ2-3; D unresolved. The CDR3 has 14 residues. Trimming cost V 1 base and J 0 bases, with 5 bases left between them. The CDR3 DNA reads TGTGCCAGCAGTTTAGGACCTAGCACAGATACGCAGTATTTT. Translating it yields CASSLGPSTDTQYF.